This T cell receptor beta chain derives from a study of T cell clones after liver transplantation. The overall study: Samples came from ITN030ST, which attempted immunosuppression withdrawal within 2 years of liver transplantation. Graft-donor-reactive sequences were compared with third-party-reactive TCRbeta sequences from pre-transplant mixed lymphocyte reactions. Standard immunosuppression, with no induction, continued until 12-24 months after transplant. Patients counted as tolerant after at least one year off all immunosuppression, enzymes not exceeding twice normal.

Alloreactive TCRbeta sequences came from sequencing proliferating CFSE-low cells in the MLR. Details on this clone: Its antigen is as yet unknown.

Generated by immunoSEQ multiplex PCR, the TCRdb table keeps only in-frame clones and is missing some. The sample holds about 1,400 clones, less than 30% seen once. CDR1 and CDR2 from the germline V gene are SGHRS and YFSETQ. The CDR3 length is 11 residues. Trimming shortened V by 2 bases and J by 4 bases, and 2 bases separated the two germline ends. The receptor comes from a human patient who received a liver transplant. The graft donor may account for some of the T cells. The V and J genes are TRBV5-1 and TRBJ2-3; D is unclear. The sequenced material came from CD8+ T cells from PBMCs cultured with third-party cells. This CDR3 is CASSFADTQYF. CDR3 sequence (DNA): TGCGCCAGCAGCTTCGCAGATACGCAGTATTTT.